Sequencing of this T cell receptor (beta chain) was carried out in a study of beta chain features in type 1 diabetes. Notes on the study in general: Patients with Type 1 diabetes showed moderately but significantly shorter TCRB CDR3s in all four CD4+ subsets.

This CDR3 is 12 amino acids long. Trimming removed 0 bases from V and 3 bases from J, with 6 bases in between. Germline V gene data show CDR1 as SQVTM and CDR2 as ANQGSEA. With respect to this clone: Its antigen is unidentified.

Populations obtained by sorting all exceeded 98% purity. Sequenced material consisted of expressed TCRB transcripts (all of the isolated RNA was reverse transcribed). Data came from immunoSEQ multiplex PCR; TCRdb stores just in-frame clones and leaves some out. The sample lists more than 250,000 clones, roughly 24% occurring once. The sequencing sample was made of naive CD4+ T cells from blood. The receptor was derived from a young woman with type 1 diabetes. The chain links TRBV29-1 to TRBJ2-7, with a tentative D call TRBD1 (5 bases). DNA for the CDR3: TGCAGCGTTGAAGACGACAGCTACGAGCAGTACTTC. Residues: CSVEDDSYEQYF.